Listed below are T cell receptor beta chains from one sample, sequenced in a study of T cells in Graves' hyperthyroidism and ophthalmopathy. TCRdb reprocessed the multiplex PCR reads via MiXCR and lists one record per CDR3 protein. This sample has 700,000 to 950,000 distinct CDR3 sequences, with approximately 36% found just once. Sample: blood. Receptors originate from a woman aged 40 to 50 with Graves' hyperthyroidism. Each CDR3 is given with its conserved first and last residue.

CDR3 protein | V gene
CASEGHNTGELFF | TRBV5-1
CSARSENYGYTF | TRBV20-1
CAISDINRGTPYEQYF | TRBV10-3
CAISEVEGVRGYTF | TRBV6-6
CASSTAGEETQYF | TRBV19
CATSDLSDTEAFF | TRBV24-1
CASSPDRGRYGYTF | TRBV6-5
CSARELGNTEAFF | TRBV20-1
CATSDHSPDTQYF | TRBV24-1
CASSPRDRGHDEQYF | TRBV14
CAISELETQYF | TRBV10-3
CASSWVPVHSTELSYEQYF | TRBV11-1
CSVLGGTSYEQYF | TRBV29-1
CASSQSGGTRRIEQYF | TRBV7-3
CSVDGGYEQYF | TRBV29-1
CAIRPDGVRGYTF | TRBV10-3
CAISQTGARTEAFF | TRBV10-3
CASSWDRVKSHEQYF | TRBV7-9
CAISDTSGGPNTGELFF | TRBV10-3
CASSLAPREKLFF | TRBV7-2
CASSLWLGLNYYEQYF | TRBV7-9
CASSIPGQLNTEAFF | TRBV19
CASSPSGALNGYTF | TRBV2
CSAPPAGTSGGPGAQYF | TRBV20-1
CASSMGQGAQGYTF | TRBV7-9
CASTRKGQGLSPNQETQYF | TRBV12-3/TRBV12-4
CASSQEAEFYGYTF | TRBV4-3
CASSVVVGGGAEAFF | TRBV9
CASSTRQPQHF | TRBV13
CASSPRTSGAGGETQYF | TRBV7-8
CATQTSGLNEQFF | TRBV24-1
CSARGVATNEKLFF | TRBV29-1
CASSQKRRAYGYTF | TRBV2
CASSLGPGRNNEQFF | TRBV7-2
CAISESLDRDGELFF | TRBV10-3
CASSYSGQGVTNSPLHF | TRBV10-1
CASSSTGGYEQYF | TRBV7-2
CASSPSRGGGAFF | TRBV19
CASSLTGGSSRTEAFF | TRBV7-2
CATSGATGSEAFF | TRBV24-1
CSARDRGGGQYEQYF | TRBV20-1
CASSFSQIDTGELFF | TRBV12-3/TRBV12-4
CASSRQEENTIYF | TRBV5-8
CSAIGQGRPEAFF | TRBV20-1
CSARDQKGTYEQYF | TRBV20-1
CASSYGLIDGGANVLTF | TRBV6-6
CASSLPVGVAGELFF | TRBV6-6
CASFGTGGWCYGYTF | TRBV7-8